The next 5 T cell receptor beta chains were all read from a single sample in a study of beta chain features in type 1 diabetes (dated by TCRdb to 2016 to 2018). The protocol used for the library was the immunoSEQ multiplex PCR assay. The entire amount of isolated RNA was reverse transcribed using the High Capacity cDNA Reverse Transcription Kit, so the sequenced TCRB transcripts were expressed ones. As stored in TCRdb, this immuneACCESS dataset retains in-frame rearrangements with V and J assigned. A fraction of the clones does not appear; measured against another copy, unresolved V genes explain less than half of the discrepancy, and the remainder lacks a known reason. This sample is represented by fewer than 900,000 clones; roughly 16% of them were singletons. The ten biggest clones cover 0.023% of the sample. Sequencing used naive CD4+ T cells from blood. What this sample's cell subset or site label stands for: true naive CD4+ T cells. The origin of the receptors is a young woman in good health.

CDR3 amino acids: CASSPSGATYQPQHF. CDR3 bases: TGTGCCAGCTCACCATCTGGGGCCACCTATCAGCCCCAGCATTTT. The rearrangement links TRBV18 to TRBJ1-5, with a possible D match to TRBD1 (5 bases). This CDR3 is 15 amino acids long. Germline V gene sequence: CDR1 KGHSH, CDR2 LQKENI. With 2 bases removed from V and 5 bases from J, the gap between germline ends came to 13 bases.

The rearrangement links TRBV15 to TRBJ2-1, with 11 bases identical to TRBD2. V shed 1 base and J 2 bases; nucleotides not matched to a gene: 4. The CDR3 sequence is 17 residues long. Germline CDR1 is LNHNV and CDR2 is YYDKDF (reference sequence). CDR3 DNA sequence: TGTGCCACCAGCAGAGGGTTTAGCGGGAGGGCCTACAATGAGCAGTTCTTC. Translating it yields CATSRGFSGRAYNEQFF.

This clone was counted only a few times. The gene calls are TRBV4-2 and TRBJ2-5, with D tentatively TRBD1 (5 bases). The J call is doubtful: the DNA matches TRBJ2-7 better. The CDR3 covers 16 residues. Germline V lookup: CDR1 LGHNA, CDR2 YNFKEQ. The CDR3 loop is CASSQTHMQGPYEQYF. In nucleotides, the CDR3 is TGTGCCAGCAGCCAGACCCACATGCAGGGTCCCTACGAGCAGTACTTC.

This sequence joins TRBV7-9 and TRBJ2-7, with 7 nucleotides matching TRBD2. Germline trimming cut 3 bases from V and 3 bases from J; bases unmatched to any gene: 5. The germline V gene has CDR1 SEHNR and CDR2 FQNEAQ (reference sequence). The CDR3 totals 14 residues. The DNA of the CDR3 is TGTGCCAGCAGCTTCGGTGCGGGAGTCTACGAGCAGTACTTC. Protein product: CASSFGAGVYEQYF.

This chain connects TRBV5-1 to TRBJ2-1; D gene unclear. The CDR3 has 13 residues. Germline V lookup: CDR1 SGHRS, CDR2 YFSETQ. The germline V and J ends were trimmed by 1 base and 4 bases, with 6 bases remaining between them. CDR3 sequence (DNA): TGCGCCAGCAGCTTGACGACTTACAATGAGCAGTTCTTC. Residues: CASSLTTYNEQFF.